This T cell receptor (beta chain) was captured by sequencing in a study of shared clonotypes between healthy human individuals. The CDR3 runs to 16 residues. V was clipped by 4 bases and J by 0 bases, with 13 bases between them. The germline gives CDR1 SEHNR, CDR2 FQNEAQ (reference sequence). Sequenced by immunoSEQ multiplex PCR; TCRdb stores in-frame clones only, minus some. The data show about half a million clones, less than 85% seen once. This TCR was recovered from a woman between 40 and 55 years old in good health. Some clones in this sample may be carry-over from other donors' samples. The material sequenced was PBMCs. The chain employs TRBV7-9 and TRBJ2-1; the D gene is possibly TRBD2 (6 bases). CDR3 in DNA: TGTGCCAGCAGCTCCACGCGGGACCACTCCTACAATGAGCAGTTCTTC. This encodes CASSSTRDHSYNEQFF.